This T cell receptor (beta chain) was sequenced during a study of blood T cell repertoires in COVID-19. About the study: From the United States, Italy and Spain came samples of acute and convalescent COVID-19. T cells, B-cell-depleted T cells, or PBMCs provided the cDNA or gDNA that served as material.

TCRdb's copy holds only in-frame clones and misses some; the assay was immunoSEQ multiplex PCR. Found here are some 390,000 clones, roughly 89% of them singletons; the top ten hold 1.7%. All enrollees were roughly 18 to 89 years old and from approximately 24 US areas. Donors in Cohort 3 counted as recovered after two negative PCRs, clearance, or symptom resolution. CDR3 length: 15 residues. V was trimmed by 0 bases and J by 2 bases, leaving 10 bases between them. Germline CDR1 MNHNY, CDR2 SVGAGI (reference sequence). The TCR originated in a woman in her 30s who had recovered from COVID-19. The sample was PBMCs or T cells enriched from blood (not recorded which). The gene calls are TRBV6-6 and TRBJ1-2, with D possibly TRBD1 on 6 matching bases. The CDR3 DNA reads TGTGCCAGCAGTTACTCACAGGGATTCAACTATGGCTACACCTTC. This translates into CASSYSQGFNYGYTF.